This TCR beta chain was profiled in a study of read filtering for tumor transcriptome and immune sequencing. This clonotype was detected ten times or more. Molecular barcoded adaptors covering alpha/delta and beta/gamma chains were used on approximately 400 ng RNA. TCRdb re-analysed the reads in MiXCR, keeping a single row per CDR3 protein. The sample has 40,000 to 50,000 distinct CDR3 sequences; around 15% are singletons. CDR3 length equals 14 residues. Germline CDR1 and CDR2: MDHEN and SYDVKM. V lost 5 bases and J 3 bases, leaving 12 bases between the germline ends. The sample comprised a population of CD138-negative cells sorted from bone marrow. The TCR originated in a donor aged 40 or over with multiple myeloma. This chain joins TRBV28 and TRBJ2-3, with D possibly TRBD1 on 6 matching bases. The CDR3 nucleotides are TGTGCCAGCAGTCCCTCCAGGGGTACAGATACGCAGTATTTT. This translates into CASSPSRGTDTQYF. Full variable domain (missing parts from reference TRBV28 and TRBJ2-3): DVKVTQSSRYLVKRTGEKVFLECVQDMDHENMFWYRQDPGLGLRLIYFSYDVKMKEKGDIPEGYSVSREKKERFSLILESASTNQTSMYLCASSPSRGTDTQYFGPGTRLTVL.